One and the same sample provided the 31 T cell receptor beta chains below, sequenced in a study of blood T cell repertoires in COVID-19. Repertoires were generated with immunoSEQ multiplex PCR, while TCRdb's copy carries only in-frame clones and drops some. The data hold 390,000 or so clones, with roughly four fifths observed a single time. The sequenced material came from PBMCs or T cells enriched from blood (not recorded which). Receptors originate from a woman aged 45-59 years who had recovered from COVID-19.

The CDR3 spells CASTTWRVRSGNTIYF. DNA of the CDR3: TGCGCCAGCACTACGTGGAGGGTCCGCTCTGGAAACACCATATATTTT. This rearrangement joins TRBV10-1 to TRBJ1-3; no firm D call. The germline V and J ends were trimmed by 7 bases and 0 bases, with 16 bases remaining between them. The CDR3 covers 16 residues. Germline CDR1 and CDR2: WNHNN and SYGVQD (reference sequence).

V and J are TRBV4-3 and TRBJ1-2; possible D gene TRBD1, 5 bases. The CDR3 runs to 14 residues. Germline values: CDR1 LGHNA, CDR2 YSLEER. V dropped 5 bases and J dropped 0 bases, with 10 bases sitting between them. CDR3 in DNA: TGCGCCAGCAGCGGGGGGACTCCTAACTATGGCTACACCTTC. Its translation is CASSGGTPNYGYTF.

The chain has TRBV15 and TRBJ2-3; 15 bases are shared with TRBD2. The CDR3 runs 20 residues. CDR1 LNHNV and CDR2 YYDKDF come from the germline V gene (reference sequence). With 1 base clipped from V and 0 bases from J, the junction kept 8 bases outside the gene matches. The CDR3 is CATSRGLRTSGRASTDTQYF. Written as DNA, the CDR3 is TGTGCCACCAGCAGAGGGCTGCGGACTAGCGGGAGGGCAAGCACAGATACGCAGTATTTT.

The rearrangement links TRBV10-3 to TRBJ1-2; D perhaps matches TRBD1 (6 bases). Germline values: CDR1 ENHRY, CDR2 SYGVKD. The V end was cut by 3 bases, the J end by 4 bases, with 18 bases between. This CDR3 has 16 residues. CDR3 protein: CAISEGGGPRGYGYTF. The CDR3 nucleotides read TGTGCCATCAGTGAAGGCGGGGGCCCTCGAGGCTATGGCTACACCTTC.

The chain has TRBV19 and TRBJ1-5; TRBD1 agrees at 7 bases. The CDR3 totals 16 residues. Germline assignment: CDR1 LNHDA and CDR2 SQIVND (reference sequence). V was pared by 3 bases and J by 7 bases, with 12 bases of the junction left unmatched. The CDR3 spells CASSIVWQGERQPQHF. The CDR3 DNA reads as TGTGCCAGTAGTATTGTTTGGCAGGGGGAGCGGCAGCCCCAGCATTTT.

The chain joins TRBV14 to TRBJ1-3; D is undetermined. V was pared by 6 bases and J by 4 bases, with 16 bases between. The V gene's germline CDR1 is SGHDN and CDR2 FVKESK. The length of the CDR3 is 15 residues. The CDR3 here is CASSREMWAGNTIYF. CDR3 DNA sequence: TGTGCCAGCAGTCGAGAAATGTGGGCAGGAAACACCATATATTTT. Filled out from reference TRBV14 and TRBJ1-3, the complete variable domain reads EAGVTQFPSHSVIEKGQTVTLRCDPISGHDNLYWYRRVMGKEIKFLLHFVKESKQDESGMPNNRFLAERTGGTYSTLKVQPAELEDSGVYFCASSREMWAGNTIYFGEGSWLTVV.

The chain links TRBV4-1 to TRBJ2-5; TRBD1 matches at 10 bases. The CDR3 loop spans 17 amino acids. Trimming cost V 1 base and J 5 bases; bases outside gene matches: 10. CDR1 and CDR2 from the germline V gene are MGHRA and YSYEKL. The chain's CDR3 is CASSQVGAGQGSETQYF. The CDR3 nucleotides are TGCGCCAGCAGCCAAGTGGGGGCGGGACAGGGGTCTGAGACCCAGTACTTC.

The chain carries TRBV30 and TRBJ1-6; D ambiguous. Germline CDR1 reads GTSNPN; CDR2 reads SVGIG (reference sequence). The CDR3 loop spans 13 amino acids. V lost 2 bases and J lost 13, with 15 bases in between. The CDR3 DNA follows: TGTGCCTGGAGTTCACCGCAGGTCGGTCCCCTCCACTTT. Residues: CAWSSPQVGPLHF.

The chain carries TRBV19 and TRBJ2-2; 8 bases fit TRBD1. The germline V gene has CDR1 LNHDA and CDR2 SQIVND (reference sequence). The CDR3 is made up of 15 amino acids. The J segment lost 4 bases and the V segment lost 5 bases, leaving 6 bases of the junction unmatched. The CDR3 DNA sequence: TGTGCCAGTAGTTCGACAGGGGTGGCCACCGGGGAGCTGTTTTTT. Translating gives CASSSTGVATGELFF.

The chain recombines TRBV27 with TRBJ1-5; D possibly corresponds to TRBD1 (6 bases). The CDR3 runs to 15 residues. V was shortened by 2 bases and J by 4 bases, with 12 bases between the two germline ends. Germline V gives CDR1 MNHEY, CDR2 SMNVEV (reference sequence). For the CDR3, the DNA is TGTGCCAGCAGTTTAAGCGGGGGGCGGAATCAGCCCCAGCATTTT. Amino acid sequence: CASSLSGGRNQPQHF.

The rearrangement links TRBV5-1 to TRBJ1-2; D unclear. This CDR3 region has 13 residues. The germline V gene encodes CDR1 SGHRS and CDR2 YFSETQ. Trimming took 4 bases from V and 4 from J, leaving 11 bases between them. CDR3 amino acids: CASSPSGGYGYTF. The CDR3 bases are TGCGCCAGCAGCCCCTCCGGCGGCTATGGCTACACCTTC.

This chain joins TRBV3-1 (or the pseudogene TRBV3-2) and TRBJ2-1, with 11 bases fitting TRBD2. V lost 4 bases and J lost 8; bases outside the gene matches: 4. CDR1 and CDR2 from the germline V gene are LGHDT and YNNKEL (reference sequence). The CDR3 covers 14 residues. CDR3 nucleotide sequence: TGTGCCAGCAGCCCAGGGACTAGCGGCTATGAGCAGTTCTTC. It codes for CASSPGTSGYEQFF.

The chain recombines TRBV14 with TRBJ2-5, with unresolved D. The V gene lost 3 bases and the J gene lost 7 bases, with 6 bases spanning the gap. CDR3 length equals 11 residues. Per germline, CDR1 SGHDN and CDR2 FVKESK. CDR3 protein: CASSQSGTQYF. CDR3 DNA: TGTGCCAGCAGCCAGTCAGGGACCCAGTACTTC.

V gene TRBV11-3 combines with J gene TRBJ2-7, with D tentatively TRBD1 (6 bases). The ends were cut back, 4 bases at V and 8 bases at J, with 9 bases in the middle. The CDR3 has 11 amino acids. Germline values: CDR1 SGHNT, CDR2 YENEEA. CDR3 bases: TGTGCCAGCAGCTCAACAGGGAAGCAGTACTTC. This translates into CASSSTGKQYF.

V and J are TRBV5-1 and TRBJ2-2; tentative D call: TRBD2 (6 bases). V dropped 3 bases and J dropped 7 bases, with 19 bases sitting between them. Germline CDR1 SGHRS, CDR2 YFSETQ. The CDR3 contains 16 residues. The CDR3 DNA reads TGCGCCAGCAGCTGGGACTGGGCGGGCCACGGCGGGGAGCTGTTTTTT. Protein sequence: CASSWDWAGHGGELFF.

This chain joins TRBV19 and TRBJ2-1; 8 nucleotides agree with TRBD2. The V gene end was trimmed by 4 bases and the J gene end by 8 bases; junction bases not matched to a gene: 13. This CDR3 is built from 16 residues. Germline CDR1 LNHDA, CDR2 SQIVND (reference sequence). DNA of the CDR3: TGTGCCAGTAGTACTATAGCGGCGGGGGGCCGGGATGAGCAGTTCTTC. Its translation: CASSTIAAGGRDEQFF.

The CDR3 DNA sequence: TGTGCCAGTAGTCCCTCAGGGGGTCATTCACCCTATGGCTACACCTTC. It is translated as CASSPSGGHSPYGYTF. This sequence joins TRBV19 and TRBJ1-2; 7 bases are shared with TRBD1. Germline V gives CDR1 LNHDA, CDR2 SQIVND (reference sequence). The CDR3 loop spans 16 amino acids. Germline trimming cut 5 bases from V and 4 bases from J; bases unmatched to any gene: 13.

The rearrangement joins TRBV5-6 to TRBJ1-6; D remains unclear. With 2 bases removed from V and 4 bases from J, the gap between germline ends came to 10 bases. CDR3 length equals 15 residues. Germline V gene sequence: CDR1 SGHDT, CDR2 YYEEEE. CDR3 protein: CASSFGWAYNSPLHF. The CDR3 nucleotides are TGTGCCAGCAGCTTTGGCTGGGCGTATAATTCACCCCTCCACTTT.

The chain carries TRBV2 and TRBJ1-3, with a weak D call TRBD1 (6 bases). The CDR3 has 16 amino acids. Germline CDR1 SNHLY, CDR2 FYNNEI. V lost 6 bases, J lost 1 base, and 16 bases lay in between. The CDR3 protein is CASRAEGGGSGNTIYF. CDR3 nucleotides: TGTGCCAGCAGGGCCGAAGGGGGAGGGTCTGGAAACACCATATATTTT.

The V and J genes are TRBV24-1 and TRBJ2-1; weak D call: TRBD2 (7 bases). Germline V gene data show CDR1 as KGHDR and CDR2 as SFDVKD. This CDR3 region has 16 residues. V was trimmed by 3 bases and J by 7 bases, leaving 18 bases between them. The CDR3 loop is CATSDPSTGRGNEQFF. Written as DNA, the CDR3 is TGTGCCACCAGTGATCCTTCAACAGGGAGGGGGAATGAGCAGTTCTTC.

This sequence joins TRBV30 and TRBJ1-1; 8 nucleotides agree with TRBD1. Germline V gene sequence: CDR1 GTSNPN, CDR2 SVGIG (reference sequence). The V and J ends lost 0 bases and 1 base, in that order; junction bases with no gene match: 4. This CDR3 is 15 amino acids long. The CDR3 sequence: CAWSVPDRENTEAFF. The CDR3 DNA reads as TGTGCCTGGAGTGTCCCGGACAGGGAGAACACTGAAGCTTTCTTT.

This chain uses TRBV3-1 (or the pseudogene TRBV3-2) with TRBJ2-7, with 7 bases matching TRBD2. Germline V lookup: CDR1 LGHDT, CDR2 YNNKEL (reference sequence). The CDR3 runs 13 residues. V was pared by 4 bases and J by 6 bases, with 6 bases of the junction left unmatched. The CDR3, as DNA: TGTGCCAGCAGCCCCCCTACTAGCGTCGAGCAGTACTTC. Residues: CASSPPTSVEQYF.

The chain is built from TRBV5-1 and TRBJ2-7, with TRBD1 matching 7 bases. V shed 0 bases and J 4 bases; nucleotides not matched to a gene: 4. CDR3 length: 14 residues. From germline, CDR1 is SGHRS and CDR2 YFSETQ. The CDR3 reads CASSLAGQDYEQYF. In nucleotides, the CDR3 is TGCGCCAGCAGCTTGGCCGGACAGGATTACGAGCAGTACTTC.

This clone was counted only a few times. Other nucleotide sequences in the sample specify the same CDR3. The chain uses TRBV9 and TRBJ1-2; D might be TRBD1 (6 bases). CDR1 and CDR2 (germline): SGDLS, YYNGEE. The CDR3 runs to 15 residues. Trimming took off 4 bases at V and 0 bases at J, with 13 bases between the two ends. CDR3 in DNA: TGTGCCAGCAGCCCAAGACAGGAAGCTAACTATGGCTACACCTTC. It specifies CASSPRQEANYGYTF.

The V and J genes are TRBV18 and TRBJ1-4, with TRBD1 matching over 7 bases. The junction had 10 bases not matched to a gene; V was cut back by 4 bases and J by 8 bases. Germline CDR1 and CDR2: KGHSH and LQKENI. The CDR3 spans 15 residues. DNA for the CDR3: TGTGCCAGCTCACTACAGGGGATCCGCGGAGAAAAACTGTTTTTT. Translation: CASSLQGIRGEKLFF.

The chain is built from TRBV7-9 and TRBJ1-3; a possible D gene is TRBD1 (6 bases). The CDR3 consists of 17 residues. The V gene's germline CDR1 is SEHNR and CDR2 FQNEAQ (reference sequence). The V end lost 3 bases, the J end lost 2 bases, and 17 bases lay between the germline ends. As DNA, the CDR3 is TGTGCCAGCAGCTTTACCACGATGAGGGGGACTGGAAACACCATATATTTT. It translates to CASSFTTMRGTGNTIYF. Complete variable domain (other parts from reference TRBV7-9 and TRBJ1-3): DTGVSQNPRHKITKRGQNVTFRCDPISEHNRLYWYRQTLGQGPEFLTYFQNEAQLEKSRLLSDRFSAERPKGSFSTLEIQRTEQGDSAMYLCASSFTTMRGTGNTIYFGEGSWLTVV.

The genes are TRBV30 and TRBJ1-3; no clear D gene. V was pared by 6 bases and J by 1 base, with 10 bases between. The CDR3 contains 13 residues. CDR1 GTSNPN and CDR2 SVGIG come from the germline V gene (reference sequence). The CDR3 DNA reads as TGTGCCTGCCCCGACTCTTCTGGAAACACCATATATTTT. Protein sequence: CACPDSSGNTIYF.

The chain recombines TRBV6-6 with TRBJ1-2; TRBD1 matches 10 bases. This CDR3 spans 17 amino acids. V dropped 5 bases and J dropped 0; count of bases not matched to a gene: 9. Germline-derived CDR1 and CDR2 are MNHNY and SVGAGI (reference sequence). The CDR3 coding sequence is TGTGCCAGCAGTCTCGGGACAGGGGCCCAACCTAACTATGGCTACACCTTC. Protein: CASSLGTGAQPNYGYTF.

V gene TRBV19 combines with J gene TRBJ2-1, with D perhaps TRBD1 (6 bases). CDR3 length: 13 amino acids. Germline V gene sequence: CDR1 LNHDA, CDR2 SQIVND (reference sequence). V lost 6 bases to trimming and J lost 6 bases, with 12 bases between them. The CDR3 loop is CASSHTGSNEQFF. In nucleotides, the CDR3 is TGTGCCAGTAGCCACACAGGGAGCAATGAGCAGTTCTTC.

This clone has only a few counts. V gene TRBV13 combines with J gene TRBJ2-7; 7 bases map to TRBD2. After removal of 5 bases from V and 3 bases from J, the junction contained 7 bases not matched to a gene. Germline values: CDR1 PRHDT, CDR2 FYEKMQ (reference sequence). The length of the CDR3 is 14 residues. The CDR3 here is CASSPERGFYEQYF. DNA of the CDR3: TGTGCCAGCAGCCCCGAGCGGGGCTTCTACGAGCAGTACTTC.

The chain carries TRBV19 and TRBJ1-5; a weak D match, TRBD1 (6 bases). The CDR3 totals 13 residues. V lost 8 bases to trimming and J lost 3 bases, with 11 bases between them. From germline, CDR1 is LNHDA and CDR2 SQIVND (reference sequence). The DNA for the CDR3 is TGTGCCAGTTCTCGACAGGACAATCAGCCCCAGCATTTT. Translated, it gives CASSRQDNQPQHF.